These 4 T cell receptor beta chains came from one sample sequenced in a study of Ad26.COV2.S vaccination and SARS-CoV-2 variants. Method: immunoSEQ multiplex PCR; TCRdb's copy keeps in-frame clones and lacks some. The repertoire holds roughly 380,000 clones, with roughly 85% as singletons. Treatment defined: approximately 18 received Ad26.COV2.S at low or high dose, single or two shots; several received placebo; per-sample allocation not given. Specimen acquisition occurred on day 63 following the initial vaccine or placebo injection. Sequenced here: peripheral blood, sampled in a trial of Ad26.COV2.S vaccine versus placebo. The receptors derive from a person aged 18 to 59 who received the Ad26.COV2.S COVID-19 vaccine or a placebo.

CDR3 bases: TGCGCCAGCAGCTCGGAGGCGGGACTAGACGGGTGGAACTACTACGAGCAGTACTTC. Encoded protein: CASSSEAGLDGWNYYEQYF. This sequence joins TRBV5-1 and TRBJ2-7; 8 nucleotides agree with TRBD2. Germline lookup yields CDR1 SGHRS and CDR2 YFSETQ. V shed 3 bases, J shed 3 bases, and the junction held 20 bases outside the gene matches. CDR3 size: 19 residues. The full variable domain, rest sourced from reference TRBV5-1 and TRBJ2-7, is KAGVTQTPRYLIKTRGQQVTLSCSPISGHRSVSWYQQTPGQGLQFLFEYFSETQRNKGNFPGRFSGRQFSNSRSEMNVSTLELGDSALYLCASSSEAGLDGWNYYEQYFGPGTRLTVT.

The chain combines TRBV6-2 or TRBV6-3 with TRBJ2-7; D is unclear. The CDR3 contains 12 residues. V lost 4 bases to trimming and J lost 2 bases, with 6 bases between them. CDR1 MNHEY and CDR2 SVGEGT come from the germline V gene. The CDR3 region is CASSSLPYEQYF. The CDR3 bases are TGTGCCAGCAGTTCTCTCCCCTACGAGCAGTACTTC.

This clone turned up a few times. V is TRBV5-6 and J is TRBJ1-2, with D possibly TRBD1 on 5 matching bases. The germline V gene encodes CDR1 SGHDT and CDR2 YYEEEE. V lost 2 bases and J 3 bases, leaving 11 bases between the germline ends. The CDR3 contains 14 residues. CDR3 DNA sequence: TGTGCCAGCAGCTTCTTCCAGGGCGACTATGGCTACACCTTC. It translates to CASSFFQGDYGYTF.

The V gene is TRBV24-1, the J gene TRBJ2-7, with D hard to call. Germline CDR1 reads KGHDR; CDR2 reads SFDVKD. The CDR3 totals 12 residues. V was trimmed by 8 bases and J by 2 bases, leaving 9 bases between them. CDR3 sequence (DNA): TGTGCCACCAAGGAAGGGACCTACGAGCAGTACTTC. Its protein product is CATKEGTYEQYF.